This T cell receptor (beta chain) was recovered during a study of T cell changes during pregnancy in multiple sclerosis. This CDR3 is 15 amino acids long. Germline V gives CDR1 KGHSH, CDR2 LQKENI. V trimming: 5 bases; J trimming: 2 bases; junction bases outside the gene matches: 3. Profiled with immunoSEQ multiplex PCR; TCRdb holds only in-frame clones, not every one. The table records some 97,000 clones, around 93% of them present only once. This receptor was identified in a female donor with multiple sclerosis, enrolled in a pregnancy study. Sequences were derived from peripheral blood, sampled before pregnancy. The chain carries TRBV18 and TRBJ2-6; TRBD1 matches 7 bases. CDR3 loop: CASSSQGAGANVLTF. DNA for the CDR3: TGTGCCAGCTCATCCCAGGGGGCTGGGGCCAACGTCCTGACTTTC.